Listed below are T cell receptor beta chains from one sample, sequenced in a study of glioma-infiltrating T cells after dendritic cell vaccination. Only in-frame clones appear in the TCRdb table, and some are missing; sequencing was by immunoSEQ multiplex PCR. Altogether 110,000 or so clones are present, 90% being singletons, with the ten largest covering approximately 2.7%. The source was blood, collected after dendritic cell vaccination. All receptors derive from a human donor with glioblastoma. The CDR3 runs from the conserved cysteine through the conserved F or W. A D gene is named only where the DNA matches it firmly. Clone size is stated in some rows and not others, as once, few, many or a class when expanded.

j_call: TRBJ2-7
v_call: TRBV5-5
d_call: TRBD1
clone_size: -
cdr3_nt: TGTGCCAGCAGCTTCGGGTCAGGGGGCTACGAGCAGTACTTC
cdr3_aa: CASSFGSGGYEQYF

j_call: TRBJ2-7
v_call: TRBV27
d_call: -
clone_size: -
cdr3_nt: TGTGCCAGCAGTCCCTATCCCCGGGCCTCTCCTAGCGCGTCCTACGAGCAGTACTTC
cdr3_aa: CASSPYPRASPSASYEQYF

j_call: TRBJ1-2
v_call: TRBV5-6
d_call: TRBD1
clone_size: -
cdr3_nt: TGTGCCAGCACCGGACAGGGGCAAGACTATGGCTACACCTTC
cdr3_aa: CASTGQGQDYGYTF

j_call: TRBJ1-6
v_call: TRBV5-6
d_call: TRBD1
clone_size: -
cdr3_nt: TGTGCCAGCAGCTTGTATGGGACAGGGTCTTATAATTCACCCCTCCACTTT
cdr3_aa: CASSLYGTGSYNSPLHF

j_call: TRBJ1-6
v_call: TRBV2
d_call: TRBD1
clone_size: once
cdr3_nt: TGTGCCAGCATTGACCCCCTACCGGGACAGCAAACCTATAATTCACCCCTCCACTTT
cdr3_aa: CASIDPLPGQQTYNSPLHF

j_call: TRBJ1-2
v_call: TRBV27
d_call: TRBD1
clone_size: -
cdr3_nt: TGTGCCAGCAGAGGACCGGGACAGGCACTCTATGGCTACACCTTC
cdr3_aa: CASRGPGQALYGYTF

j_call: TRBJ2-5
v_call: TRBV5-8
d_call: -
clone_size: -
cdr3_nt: TGTGCCAGCAGCTTCTTTTCATTCTCGGGACACAAAGAGACCCAGTACTTC
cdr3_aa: CASSFFSFSGHKETQYF

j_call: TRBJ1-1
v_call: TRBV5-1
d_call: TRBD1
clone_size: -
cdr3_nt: TGCGCCAGCAGCTTAGGCGGGACAGAGAACACTGAAGCTTTCTTT
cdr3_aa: CASSLGGTENTEAFF

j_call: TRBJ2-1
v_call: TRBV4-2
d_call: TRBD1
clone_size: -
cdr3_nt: TGTGCCAGCAGGCGACAGGGGGCCCTAGCCGAGGGGAATGAGCAGTTCTTC
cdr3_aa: CASRRQGALAEGNEQFF

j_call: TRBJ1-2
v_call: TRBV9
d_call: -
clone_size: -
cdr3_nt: TGTGCCAGCAGCGTAGAATATAATGTTCTTAACTATGGCTACACCTTC
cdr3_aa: CASSVEYNVLNYGYTF

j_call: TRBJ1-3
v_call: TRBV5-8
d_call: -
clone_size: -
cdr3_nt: TGTGCCAGCAGCTTGTCCTTACGGGGGGCTGCAGACACCATATATTTT
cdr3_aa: CASSLSLRGAADTIYF

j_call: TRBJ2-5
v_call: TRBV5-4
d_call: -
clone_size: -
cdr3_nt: TGTGCCAGCAGCTTGGACAGTAGGGAGACCCAGTACTTC
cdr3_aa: CASSLDSRETQYF

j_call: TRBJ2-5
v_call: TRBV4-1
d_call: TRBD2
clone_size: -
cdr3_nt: TGCGCCAGCAGCCAGGGACTAGCGGGACAGACCCAGTACTTC
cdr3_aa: CASSQGLAGQTQYF

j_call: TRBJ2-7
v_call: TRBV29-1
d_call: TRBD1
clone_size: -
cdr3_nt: TGCAGCGCCCCCGGGACAGGCGACGAGCAGTACTTC
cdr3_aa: CSAPGTGDEQYF

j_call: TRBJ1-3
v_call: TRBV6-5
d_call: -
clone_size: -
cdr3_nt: TGTGCCAGCAGTTACTCATACTTCGAGGCTGGAAACACCATATATTTT
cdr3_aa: CASSYSYFEAGNTIYF

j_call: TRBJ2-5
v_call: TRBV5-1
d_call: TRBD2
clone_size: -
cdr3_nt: TGCGCCAGCACTTCTAGCGGGGGGTTGCAAGAGACCCAGTACTTC
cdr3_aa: CASTSSGGLQETQYF

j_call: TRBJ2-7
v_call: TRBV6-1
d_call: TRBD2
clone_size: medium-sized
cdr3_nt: TGTGCCAGCAGTGGTGGTAGCGGGGGTTCCTACGAGCAGTACTTC
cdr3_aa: CASSGGSGGSYEQYF

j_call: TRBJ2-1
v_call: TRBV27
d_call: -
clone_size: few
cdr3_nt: TGTGCCAGCAGTTTCGGGGGGCAAGCCCAGATGGGAGGGCAGTTCTTC
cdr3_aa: CASSFGGQAQMGGQFF

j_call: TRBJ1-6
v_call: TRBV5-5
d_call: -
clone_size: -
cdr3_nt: TGTGCCAGCACCCTAGAAAGCACTTTTGCACCCCTCCACTTT
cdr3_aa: CASTLESTFAPLHF

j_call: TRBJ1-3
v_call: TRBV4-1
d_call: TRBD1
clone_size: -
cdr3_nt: TGCGCCAGCAGCCCTCCGGACAGGGGCTCTGGAAACACCATATATTTT
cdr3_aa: CASSPPDRGSGNTIYF

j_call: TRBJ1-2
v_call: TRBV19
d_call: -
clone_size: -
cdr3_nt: TGTGCCAGTAGTATCCAAGGGGTTCCACGTGGCTACACCTTC
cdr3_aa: CASSIQGVPRGYTF

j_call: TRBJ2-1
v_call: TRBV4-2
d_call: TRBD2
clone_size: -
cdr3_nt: TGTGCCAGCAGCCAAGCGGGAGGTAGAAATGAGCAGTTCTTC
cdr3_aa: CASSQAGGRNEQFF

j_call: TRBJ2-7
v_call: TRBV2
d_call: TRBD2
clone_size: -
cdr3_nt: TGTGCCAGCAGCGACCTTAGCGGGAGGGACGAGCAGTACTTC
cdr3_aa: CASSDLSGRDEQYF

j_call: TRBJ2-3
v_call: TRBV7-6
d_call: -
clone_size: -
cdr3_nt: TGTGCCAGCAGCTTAGAGACTAGAGGAGATACGCAGTATTTT
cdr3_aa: CASSLETRGDTQYF

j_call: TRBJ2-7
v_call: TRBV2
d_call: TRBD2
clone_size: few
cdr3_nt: TGTGCCAGCAGTAAATTAGCGGGAAGGGAGCAGTACTTC
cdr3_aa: CASSKLAGREQYF

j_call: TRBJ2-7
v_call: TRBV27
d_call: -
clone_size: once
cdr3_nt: TGTGCCAGCAGTTCCTCACTCTCCTACGAGCAGTACTTC
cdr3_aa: CASSSSLSYEQYF

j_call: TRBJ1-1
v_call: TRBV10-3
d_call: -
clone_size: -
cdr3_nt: TGTGCCATCAGTGAGTCGACAGACCTGAACACTGAAGCTTTCTTT
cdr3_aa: CAISESTDLNTEAFF

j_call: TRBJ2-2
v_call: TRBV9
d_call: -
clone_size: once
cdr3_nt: TGTGCCAGCAGCGTAGCCGCAACTGGGGAGCTGTTTTTT
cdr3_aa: CASSVAATGELFF

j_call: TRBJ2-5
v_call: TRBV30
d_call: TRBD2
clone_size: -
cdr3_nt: TGTGCCTGGAGCGGGGGGGCCGGGGAGACCCAGTACTTC
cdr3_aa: CAWSGGAGETQYF

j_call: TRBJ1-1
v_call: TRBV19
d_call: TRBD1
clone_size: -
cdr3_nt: TGTGCCAGTGCAGGGGGTTTTGACACTGAAGCTTTCTTT
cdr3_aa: CASAGGFDTEAFF

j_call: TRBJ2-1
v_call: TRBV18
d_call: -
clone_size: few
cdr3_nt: TGTGCCAGCTCACCAAGACTCCCGAGCTCCTACAATGAGCAGTTCTTC
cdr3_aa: CASSPRLPSSYNEQFF

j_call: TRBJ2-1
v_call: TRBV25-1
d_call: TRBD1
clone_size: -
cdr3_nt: TGTGCCAGCAGTGCGATGGCCGGGACAGCCGCCTACAATGAGCAGTTCTTC
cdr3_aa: CASSAMAGTAAYNEQFF

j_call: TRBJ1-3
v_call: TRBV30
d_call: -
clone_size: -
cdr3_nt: TGTGCCCTTAGGGCAGGGAATATAGGAAACACCATATATTTT
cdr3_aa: CALRAGNIGNTIYF

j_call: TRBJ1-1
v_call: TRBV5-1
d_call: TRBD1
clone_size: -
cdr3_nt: TGCGCCAGCGGGGTTGGACAGGGAGGCCCTGAAGCTTTCTTT
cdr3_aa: CASGVGQGGPEAFF

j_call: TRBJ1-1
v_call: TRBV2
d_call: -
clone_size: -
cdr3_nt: TGTGCCAGCAGGAAGTTGGAGGGGCGGGCCACTGAAGCTTTCTTT
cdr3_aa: CASRKLEGRATEAFF

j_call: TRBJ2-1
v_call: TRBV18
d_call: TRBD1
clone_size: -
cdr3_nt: TGTGCCAGCTCACCCCGGGACAGACTTAACAATGAGCAGTTCTTC
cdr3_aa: CASSPRDRLNNEQFF

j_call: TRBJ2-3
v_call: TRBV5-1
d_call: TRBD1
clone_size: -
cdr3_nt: TGTGCCAGCAGCCCGCGGACAGGGGGCACAGATACGCAGTATTTT
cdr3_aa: CASSPRTGGTDTQYF

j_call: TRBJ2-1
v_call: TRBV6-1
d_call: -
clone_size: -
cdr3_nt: TGTGCCAGCAGTGGGGAACAGGGAGATGAGCAGTTCTTC
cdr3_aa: CASSGEQGDEQFF

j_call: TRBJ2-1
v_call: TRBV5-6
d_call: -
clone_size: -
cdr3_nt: TGTGCCAGCAGCCAGGACTATTACAATGAGCAGTTCTTC
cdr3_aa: CASSQDYYNEQFF

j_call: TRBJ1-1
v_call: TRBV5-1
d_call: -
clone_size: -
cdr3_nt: TGCGCCAGCAGCTGGGGGGGAGTGAACACTGAAGCTTTCTTT
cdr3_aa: CASSWGGVNTEAFF

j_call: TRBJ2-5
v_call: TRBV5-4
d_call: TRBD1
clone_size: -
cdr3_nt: TGTGCCAGCAGCTGGGGACAGGGGGCCCAAGAGACCCAGTACTTC
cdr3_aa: CASSWGQGAQETQYF

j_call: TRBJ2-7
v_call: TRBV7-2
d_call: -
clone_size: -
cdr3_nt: TGTGCCAGCAGGCGGGACGGGACAGTCTACGAGCAGTACTTC
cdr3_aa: CASRRDGTVYEQYF

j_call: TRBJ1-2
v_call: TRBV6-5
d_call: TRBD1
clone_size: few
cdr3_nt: TGTGCCAGCATAGACAGGGTCCCTTCTAACTATGGCTACACCTTC
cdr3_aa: CASIDRVPSNYGYTF

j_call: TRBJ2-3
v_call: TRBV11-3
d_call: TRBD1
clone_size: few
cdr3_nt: TGTGCCAGCAGTCGTACGTGGGACAGGGACGTTGATACGCAGTATTTT
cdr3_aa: CASSRTWDRDVDTQYF

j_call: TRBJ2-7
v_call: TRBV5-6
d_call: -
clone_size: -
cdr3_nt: TGTGCCAGCAGCCCCGTCGACTCTCAACCCCCCTACGAGCAGTACTTC
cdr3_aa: CASSPVDSQPPYEQYF

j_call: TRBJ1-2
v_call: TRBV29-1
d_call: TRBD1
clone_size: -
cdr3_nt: TGCAGCGTTCCTGGGACAGGGATTGGCTACACCTTC
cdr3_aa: CSVPGTGIGYTF

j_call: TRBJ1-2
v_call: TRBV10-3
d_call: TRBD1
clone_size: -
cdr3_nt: TGTGCCATCAGTGATCACCAGGGGGCTGGCTACACCTTC
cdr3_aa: CAISDHQGAGYTF

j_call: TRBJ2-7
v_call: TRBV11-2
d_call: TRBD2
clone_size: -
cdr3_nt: TGTGCCAGCAGCTTAGCCCTAGCGGGGGGCGCCTACGAGCAGTACTTC
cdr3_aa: CASSLALAGGAYEQYF

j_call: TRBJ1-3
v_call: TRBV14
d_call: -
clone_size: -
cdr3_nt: TGTGCCAGCAGCGAATACTATGGAAACACCATATATTTT
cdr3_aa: CASSEYYGNTIYF

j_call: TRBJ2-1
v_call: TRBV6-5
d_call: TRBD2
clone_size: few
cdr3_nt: TGTGCCCAGGGACTAGCGGAATACAATGAGCAGTTCTTC
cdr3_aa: CAQGLAEYNEQFF

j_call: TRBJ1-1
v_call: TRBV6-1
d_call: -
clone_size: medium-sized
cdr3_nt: TGTGCCAGCACTGGGGCCGTAAAGGGCACTGAAGCTTTCTTT
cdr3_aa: CASTGAVKGTEAFF

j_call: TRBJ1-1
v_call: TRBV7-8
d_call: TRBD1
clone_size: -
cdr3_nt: TGTGCCAGCAGCTTAGCGCTAGGGACAGGGAACACTGAAGCTTTCTTT
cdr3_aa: CASSLALGTGNTEAFF

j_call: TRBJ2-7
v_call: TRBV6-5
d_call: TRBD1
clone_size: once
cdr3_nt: TGTGCCAGCAGCCGACAGGGGCTCCACGAGCAGTACTTC
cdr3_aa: CASSRQGLHEQYF

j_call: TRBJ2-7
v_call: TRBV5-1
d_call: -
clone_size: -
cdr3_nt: TGCGCCAGCAGCACCACAACCTACGAGCAGTACTTC
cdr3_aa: CASSTTTYEQYF

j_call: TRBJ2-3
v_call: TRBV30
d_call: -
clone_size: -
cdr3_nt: TGTGCCTGGAGTGTACGTGGGAGGGGGACAGATACGCAGTATTTT
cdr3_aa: CAWSVRGRGTDTQYF